Included here is one T cell receptor beta chain sequence, with context. This clone is a singleton in its sample. Its antigen target is currently unknown. No much larger clone is present one base from it, and per-base qualities are unavailable. The immunoSEQ Assay, a bias-controlled multiplex PCR, was used to amplify TCRbeta CDR3 regions from genomic DNA. On the study's bioinformatics: The number of nucleated cells in each sample was estimated by amplification of reference gene primers within the assay. Sequence reads were collapsed and filtered to measure the absolute abundance of every unique TCRbeta CDR3 rearrangement. For each sample, productive Simpson clonality was calculated as the square root of Simpson's diversity index over productive rearrangements. TCRdb mirrors the immuneACCESS table, restricted to in-frame sequences. Some clones are absent from its copies; in checked studies, under half trace to an unresolved V gene, and the reason for the others is unknown. V and J calls plus clone size are reproduced from that table; the DNA served to infer D and trimming. Within this sample are roughly 100,000 clones, with 85% of them counted one time only. The top ten hold under 4.5% of the sample.

V lost 0 bases and J lost 5 bases; the stretch between them is 13 bases long. From the cysteine through the phenylalanine, the CDR3 covers 15 amino acids. This entry keeps only the CDR3 DNA: 45 bases, framed from base 1. CDR1 and CDR2, per the germline V gene, are SGHAT and FQNNGV. The data derive from a study of blood T cell repertoires in COVID-19 (dated by TCRdb to the early 2020s). Background for the entire study: Collaborator samples came from the United States, Italy and Spain and covered acute and convalescent phases of COVID-19. The dataset comprised deeply sampled blood TCRbeta repertoires from subjects exposed to, actively infected with, or recovered from COVID-19. The repertoires were released in a freely available public database meant as a resource for research on the immune response to SARS-CoV-2. A de-identified subject ID, COVID-19 status, age in years and sex were almost always included in the sample metadata. The samples were drawn from two sources: the first 160 participants of the ongoing ImmuneRACE study, and 1,200 or so subjects contributed by 6 global collaborators. The prospective study material was composed of cDNA or gDNA derived from T cells, B-cell-depleted T cells, or PBMCs. Where available, HLA class I and class II types were obtained from metadata supplied by the sample provider rather than from assay-based typing. The study at large found these results: The amount of clinical and demographic metadata varied by source and participant and was provided uncurated.

The collaborating institutions used their own protocols to collect whole blood in K2EDTA tubes. For TCRbeta analysis, collaborators shipped samples as frozen whole blood, isolated PBMCs, or DNA extracted from either of those sample types. The sequence was obtained from a man aged 50 to 60 with acute or convalescent COVID-19. The chain is encoded by TRBV11-2 joined to TRBJ2-5; TRBD2 is possibly the D segment (6 matching bases). The sequencing input was peripheral blood. In nucleotide form, the sequence is TGTGCCAGCAGCTTAGATTGGAGGGGAAGGGAGACCCAGTACTTC. This sequence encodes CASSLDWRGRETQYF.